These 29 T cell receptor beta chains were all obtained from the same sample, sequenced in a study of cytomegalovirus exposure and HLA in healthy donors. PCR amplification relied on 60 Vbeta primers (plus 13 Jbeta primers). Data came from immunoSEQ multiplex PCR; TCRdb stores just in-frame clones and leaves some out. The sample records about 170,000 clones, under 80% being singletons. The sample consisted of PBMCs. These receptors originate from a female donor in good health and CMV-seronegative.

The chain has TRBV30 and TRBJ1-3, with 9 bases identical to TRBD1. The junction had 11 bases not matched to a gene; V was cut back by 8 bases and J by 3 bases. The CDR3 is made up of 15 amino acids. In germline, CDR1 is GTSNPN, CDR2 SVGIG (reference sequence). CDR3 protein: CARRDRDLNGNTIYF. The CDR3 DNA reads TGTGCCCGACGGGACAGGGATCTAAATGGAAACACCATATATTTT.

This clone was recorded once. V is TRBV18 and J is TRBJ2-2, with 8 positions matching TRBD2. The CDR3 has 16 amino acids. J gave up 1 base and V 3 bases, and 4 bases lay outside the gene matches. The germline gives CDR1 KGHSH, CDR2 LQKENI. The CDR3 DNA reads TGTGCCAGCTCACCCGGGCTAGCGGGGAACACCGGGGAGCTGTTTTTT. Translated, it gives CASSPGLAGNTGELFF.

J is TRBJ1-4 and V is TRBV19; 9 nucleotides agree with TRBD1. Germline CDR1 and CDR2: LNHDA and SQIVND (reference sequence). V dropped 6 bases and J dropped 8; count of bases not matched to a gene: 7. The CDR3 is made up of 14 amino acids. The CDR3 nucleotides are TGTGCCAGTAGCCAACCCGGACAGGGGGAAAAACTGTTTTTT. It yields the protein CASSQPGQGEKLFF.

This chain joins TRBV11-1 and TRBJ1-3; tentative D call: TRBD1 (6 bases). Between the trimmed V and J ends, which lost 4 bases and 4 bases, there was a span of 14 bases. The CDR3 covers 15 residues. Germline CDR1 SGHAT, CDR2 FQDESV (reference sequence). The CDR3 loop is CASSSTGGLGNTIYF. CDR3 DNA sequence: TGTGCCAGCAGCTCCACGGGGGGCCTCGGAAACACCATATATTTT.

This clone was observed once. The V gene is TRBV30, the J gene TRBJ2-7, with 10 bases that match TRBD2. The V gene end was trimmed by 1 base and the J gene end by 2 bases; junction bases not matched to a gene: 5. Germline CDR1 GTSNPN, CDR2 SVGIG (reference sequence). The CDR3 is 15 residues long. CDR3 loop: CAWSAPGLATYEQYF. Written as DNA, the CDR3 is TGTGCCTGGAGTGCACCGGGACTAGCGACCTACGAGCAGTACTTC.

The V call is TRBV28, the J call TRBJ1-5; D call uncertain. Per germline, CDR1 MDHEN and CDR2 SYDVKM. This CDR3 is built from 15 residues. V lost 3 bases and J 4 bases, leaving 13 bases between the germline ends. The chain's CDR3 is CASSFLVGVNQPQHF. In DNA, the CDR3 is TGTGCCAGCAGTTTTCTTGTGGGAGTAAATCAGCCCCAGCATTTT. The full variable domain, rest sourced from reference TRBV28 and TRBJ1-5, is DVKVTQSSRYLVKRTGEKVFLECVQDMDHENMFWYRQDPGLGLRLIYFSYDVKMKEKGDIPEGYSVSREKKERFSLILESASTNQTSMYLCASSFLVGVNQPQHFGDGTRLSIL.

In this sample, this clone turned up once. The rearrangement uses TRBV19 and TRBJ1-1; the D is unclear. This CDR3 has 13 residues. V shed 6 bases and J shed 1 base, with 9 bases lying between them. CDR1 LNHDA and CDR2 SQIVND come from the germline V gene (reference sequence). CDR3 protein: CASRYQANTEAFF. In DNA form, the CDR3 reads TGTGCCAGTAGATACCAGGCGAACACTGAAGCTTTCTTT.

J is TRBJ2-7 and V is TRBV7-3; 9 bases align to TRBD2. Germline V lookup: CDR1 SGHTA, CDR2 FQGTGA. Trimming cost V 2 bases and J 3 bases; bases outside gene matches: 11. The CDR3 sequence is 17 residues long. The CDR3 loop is CASSLPFGGGAFYEQYF. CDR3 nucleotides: TGTGCCAGCAGCTTACCGTTTGGCGGGGGGGCTTTCTACGAGCAGTACTTC.

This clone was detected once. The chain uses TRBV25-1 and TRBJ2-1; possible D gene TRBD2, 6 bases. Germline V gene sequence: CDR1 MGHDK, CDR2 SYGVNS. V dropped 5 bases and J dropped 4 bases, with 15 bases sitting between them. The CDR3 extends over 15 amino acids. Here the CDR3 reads CASSKSGANYNEQFF. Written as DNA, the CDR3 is TGTGCCAGCAGTAAATCGGGAGCGAATTACAATGAGCAGTTCTTC.

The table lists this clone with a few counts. CDR3 amino acids: CASSLGRAHEQYF. The CDR3 DNA follows: TGTGCCAGCAGCTTAGGCAGGGCCCACGAGCAGTACTTC. The rearrangement joins TRBV7-3 to TRBJ2-7; D is perhaps TRBD1 (5 bases). V lost 2 bases to trimming and J lost 5 bases, with 10 bases between them. Germline assignment: CDR1 SGHTA and CDR2 FQGTGA. The CDR3 runs to 13 residues.

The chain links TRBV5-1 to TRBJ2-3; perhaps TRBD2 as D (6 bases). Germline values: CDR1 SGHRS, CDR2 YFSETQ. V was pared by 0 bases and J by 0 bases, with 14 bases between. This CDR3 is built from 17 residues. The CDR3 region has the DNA TGCGCCAGCAGCTTGGATTCCTTAGCGGAGAGCACAGATACGCAGTATTTT. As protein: CASSLDSLAESTDTQYF.

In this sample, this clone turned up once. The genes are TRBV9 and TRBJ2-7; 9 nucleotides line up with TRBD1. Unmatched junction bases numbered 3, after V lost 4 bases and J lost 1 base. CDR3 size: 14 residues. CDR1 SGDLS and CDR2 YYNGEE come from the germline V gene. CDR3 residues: CASSLGTGSYEQYF. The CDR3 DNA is TGTGCCAGCAGCCTCGGGACAGGGTCCTACGAGCAGTACTTC.

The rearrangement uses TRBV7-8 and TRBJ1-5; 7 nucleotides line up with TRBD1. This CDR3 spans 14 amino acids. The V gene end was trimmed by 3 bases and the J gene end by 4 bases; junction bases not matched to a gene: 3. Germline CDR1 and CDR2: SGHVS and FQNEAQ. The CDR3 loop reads CASSLDRLNQPQHF. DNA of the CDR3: TGTGCCAGCAGCTTGGACAGGTTGAATCAGCCCCAGCATTTT.

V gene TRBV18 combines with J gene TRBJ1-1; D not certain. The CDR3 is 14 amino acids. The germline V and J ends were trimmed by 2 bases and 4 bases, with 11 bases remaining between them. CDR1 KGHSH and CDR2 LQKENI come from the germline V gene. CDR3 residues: CASSPSPSGTEAFF. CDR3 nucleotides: TGTGCCAGCTCACCAAGTCCCTCGGGCACTGAAGCTTTCTTT.

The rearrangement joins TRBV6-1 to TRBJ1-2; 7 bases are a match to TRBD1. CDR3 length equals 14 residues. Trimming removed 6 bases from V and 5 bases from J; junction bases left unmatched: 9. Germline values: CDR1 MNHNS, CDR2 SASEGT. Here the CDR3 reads CASRPPGQLYGYTF. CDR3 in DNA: TGTGCCAGCAGACCGCCGGGACAGTTGTATGGCTACACCTTC.

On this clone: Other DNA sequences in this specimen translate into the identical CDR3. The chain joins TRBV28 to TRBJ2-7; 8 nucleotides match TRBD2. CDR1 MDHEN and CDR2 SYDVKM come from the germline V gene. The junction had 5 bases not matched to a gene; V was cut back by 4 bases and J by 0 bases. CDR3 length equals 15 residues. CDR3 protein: CASSSPGGSSYEQYF. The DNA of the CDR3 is TGTGCCAGCAGTTCCCCGGGAGGGAGCTCCTACGAGCAGTACTTC.

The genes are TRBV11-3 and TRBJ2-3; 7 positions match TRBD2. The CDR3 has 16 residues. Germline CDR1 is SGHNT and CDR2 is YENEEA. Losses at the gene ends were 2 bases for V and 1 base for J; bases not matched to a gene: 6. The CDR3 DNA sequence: TGTGCCAGCAGCTTAAAGGTTGCGGGAGGCACAGATACGCAGTATTTT. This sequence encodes CASSLKVAGGTDTQYF.

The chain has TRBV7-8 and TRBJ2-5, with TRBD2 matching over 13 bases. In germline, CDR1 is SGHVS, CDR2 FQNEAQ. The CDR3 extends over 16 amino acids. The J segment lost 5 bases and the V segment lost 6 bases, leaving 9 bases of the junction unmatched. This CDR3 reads CASSLTSGGFSETQYF. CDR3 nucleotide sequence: TGTGCCAGCAGTTTGACTAGCGGGGGGTTCTCGGAGACCCAGTACTTC.

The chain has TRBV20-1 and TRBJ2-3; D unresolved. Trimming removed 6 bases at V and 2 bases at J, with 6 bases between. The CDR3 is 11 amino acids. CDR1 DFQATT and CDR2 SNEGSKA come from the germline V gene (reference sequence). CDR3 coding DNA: TGCAGTGCCTATGACACAGATACGCAGTATTTT. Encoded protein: CSAYDTDTQYF.

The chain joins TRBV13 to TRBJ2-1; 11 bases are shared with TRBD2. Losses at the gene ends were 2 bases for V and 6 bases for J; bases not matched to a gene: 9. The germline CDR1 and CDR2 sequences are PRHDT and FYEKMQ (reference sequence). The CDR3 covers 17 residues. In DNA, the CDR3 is TGTGCCAGCAGCTTAAAGTTCATAGCGGGGGGGAGCAATGAGCAGTTCTTC. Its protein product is CASSLKFIAGGSNEQFF.

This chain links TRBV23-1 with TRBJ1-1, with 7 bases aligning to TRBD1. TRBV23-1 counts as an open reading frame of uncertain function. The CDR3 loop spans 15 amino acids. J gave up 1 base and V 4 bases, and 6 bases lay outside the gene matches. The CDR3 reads CASSPGQATNTEAFF. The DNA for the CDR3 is TGCGCCAGCAGTCCCGGACAGGCGACGAACACTGAAGCTTTCTTT.

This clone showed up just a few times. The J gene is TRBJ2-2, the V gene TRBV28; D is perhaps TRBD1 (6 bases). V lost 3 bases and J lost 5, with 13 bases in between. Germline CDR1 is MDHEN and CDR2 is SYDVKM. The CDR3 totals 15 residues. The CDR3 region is CASSFSGARTGELFF. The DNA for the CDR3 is TGTGCCAGCAGTTTCTCAGGGGCGCGGACCGGGGAGCTGTTTTTT.

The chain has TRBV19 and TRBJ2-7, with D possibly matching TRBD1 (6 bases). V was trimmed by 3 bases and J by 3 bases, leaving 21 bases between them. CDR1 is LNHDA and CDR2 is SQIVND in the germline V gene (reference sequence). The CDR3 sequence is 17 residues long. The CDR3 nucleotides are TGTGCCAGTAGTATTTTTTCGGGGAAGGGGGTCCGCTACGAGCAGTACTTC. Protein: CASSIFSGKGVRYEQYF.

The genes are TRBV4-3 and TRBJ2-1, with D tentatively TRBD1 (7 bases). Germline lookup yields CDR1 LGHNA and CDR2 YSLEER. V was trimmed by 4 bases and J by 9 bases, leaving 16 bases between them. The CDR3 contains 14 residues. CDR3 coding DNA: TGCGCCAGCAGCCCTGGGGGGCACAGGGGTGAGCAGTTCTTC. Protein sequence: CASSPGGHRGEQFF.

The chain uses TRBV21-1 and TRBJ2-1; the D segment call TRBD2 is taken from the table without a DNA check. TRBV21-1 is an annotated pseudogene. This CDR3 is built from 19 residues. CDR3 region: CASSKEADSYIYSYNEQFF. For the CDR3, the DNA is TGTGCCAGCAGCAAAGAGGCGGACTCCTATATCTACTCCTACAATGAGCAGTTCTTC.

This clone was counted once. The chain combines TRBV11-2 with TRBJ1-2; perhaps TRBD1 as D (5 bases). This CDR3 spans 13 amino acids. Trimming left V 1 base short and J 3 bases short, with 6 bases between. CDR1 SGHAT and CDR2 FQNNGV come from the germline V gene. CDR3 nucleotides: TGTGCCAGCAGCTTAGTGACAGACTATGGCTACACCTTC. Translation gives CASSLVTDYGYTF.

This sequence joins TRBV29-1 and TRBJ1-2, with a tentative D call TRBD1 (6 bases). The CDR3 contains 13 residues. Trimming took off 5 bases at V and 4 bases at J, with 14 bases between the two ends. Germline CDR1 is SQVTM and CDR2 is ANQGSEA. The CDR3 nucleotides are TGCAGCGTTACGCCCAGGGGAAGCTATGGCTACACCTTC. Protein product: CSVTPRGSYGYTF.

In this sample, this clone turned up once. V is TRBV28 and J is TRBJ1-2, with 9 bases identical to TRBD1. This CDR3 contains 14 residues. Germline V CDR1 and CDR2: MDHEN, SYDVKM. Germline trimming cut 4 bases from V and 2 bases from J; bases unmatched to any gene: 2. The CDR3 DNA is TGTGCCAGCAGTTCGACAGGGGGGAACTATGGCTACACCTTC. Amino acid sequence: CASSSTGGNYGYTF.

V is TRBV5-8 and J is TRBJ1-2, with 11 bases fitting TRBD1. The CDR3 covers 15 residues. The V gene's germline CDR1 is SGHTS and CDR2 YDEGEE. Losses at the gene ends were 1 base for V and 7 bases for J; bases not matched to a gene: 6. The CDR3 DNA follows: TGTGCCAGCAGCTTGAATGGACAGGGGGCTTTTGGCTACACCTTC. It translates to CASSLNGQGAFGYTF.